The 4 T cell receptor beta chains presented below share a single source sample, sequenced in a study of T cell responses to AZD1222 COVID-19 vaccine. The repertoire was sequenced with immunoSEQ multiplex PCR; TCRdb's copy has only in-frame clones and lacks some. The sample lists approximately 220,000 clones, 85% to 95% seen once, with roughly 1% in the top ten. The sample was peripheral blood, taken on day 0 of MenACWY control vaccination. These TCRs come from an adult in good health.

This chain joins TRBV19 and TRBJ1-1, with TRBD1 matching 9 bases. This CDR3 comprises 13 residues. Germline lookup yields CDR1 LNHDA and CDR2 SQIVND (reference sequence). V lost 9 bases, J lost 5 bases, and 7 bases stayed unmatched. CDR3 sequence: CASRRDRVTEAFF. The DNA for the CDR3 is TGTGCCAGCCGCCGGGACAGGGTGACTGAAGCTTTCTTT.

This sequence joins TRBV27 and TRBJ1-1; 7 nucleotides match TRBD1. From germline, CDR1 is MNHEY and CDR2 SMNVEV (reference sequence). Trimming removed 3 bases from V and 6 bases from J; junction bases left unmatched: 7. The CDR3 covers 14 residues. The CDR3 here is CASSLGTVFAEAFF. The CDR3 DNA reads TGTGCCAGCAGTTTGGGGACAGTTTTTGCTGAAGCTTTCTTT.

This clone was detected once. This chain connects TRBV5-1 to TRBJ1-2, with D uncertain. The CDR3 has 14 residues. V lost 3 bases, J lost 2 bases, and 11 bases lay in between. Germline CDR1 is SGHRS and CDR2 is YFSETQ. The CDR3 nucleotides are TGCGCCAGCAGCTCTCCGGGAGACAACTATGGCTACACCTTC. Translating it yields CASSSPGDNYGYTF.

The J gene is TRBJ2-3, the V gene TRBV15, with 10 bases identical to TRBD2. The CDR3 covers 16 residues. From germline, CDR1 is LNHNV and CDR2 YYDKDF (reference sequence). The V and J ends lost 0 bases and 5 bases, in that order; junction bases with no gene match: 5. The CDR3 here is CATSRDQRGGIDTQYF. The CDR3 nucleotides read TGTGCCACCAGCAGAGACCAGCGGGGGGGCATAGATACGCAGTATTTT.